Following are 10 T cell receptor beta chains from one sample sequenced in a study of T cells in Graves' hyperthyroidism and ophthalmopathy. What was amplified from RNA transcripts were TCR beta CDR3 regions. An initial round of RT-PCR targeting the TCR CDR3 relied on the HTBI primer set. TCRdb fed the multiplex PCR reads into MiXCR, producing one record per CDR3 protein. The repertoire includes a few hundred thousand distinct CDR3 sequences, around 42% of them detected once, and around 7.7% sits in the top ten. The sequenced sample consisted of peripheral blood or thyroid tissue (not recorded which). Source of these receptors: a woman under 30 with Graves' hyperthyroidism.

This clonotype was observed once. This chain uses TRBV7-2 with TRBJ1-5; D remains ambiguous. Per the germline V gene, CDR1 is SGHTA and CDR2 is FQGNSA. The CDR3 is made up of 15 amino acids. V lost 1 base and J lost 3, with 10 bases in between. CDR3 nucleotide sequence: TGTGCCAGCAGCTTAGGTTACAACGACAATCAGCCCCAGCATTTT. This gives the protein CASSLGYNDNQPQHF.

For the CDR3, the DNA is TGCAGCGTTAGAAGAGCCGGACAGGGGCGAGAGACCCAGTACTTC. This encodes CSVRRAGQGRETQYF. The gene calls are TRBV29-1 and TRBJ2-5; 9 bases are shared with TRBD1. The CDR3 loop spans 15 amino acids. The V gene end was trimmed by 5 bases and the J gene end by 4 bases; junction bases not matched to a gene: 11. Germline V CDR1 and CDR2: SQVTM, ANQGSEA. Drawing the rest from reference TRBV29-1 and TRBJ2-5, the complete variable domain is SAVISQKPSRDICQRGTSLTIQCQVDSQVTMMFWYRQQPGQSLTLIATANQGSEATYESGFVIDKFPISRPNLTFSTLTVSNMSPEDSSIYLCSVRRAGQGRETQYFGPGTRLLVL.

This clonotype has ten or more counts. The chain carries TRBV5-6 and TRBJ2-7, with a tentative D call TRBD1 (6 bases). Germline V gene data show CDR1 as SGHDT and CDR2 as YYEEEE. The CDR3 is 14 amino acids. With 0 bases removed from V and 5 bases from J, the gap between germline ends came to 12 bases. The CDR3 loop is CASSLGDTRDEQYF. CDR3 nucleotides: TGTGCCAGCAGCTTGGGGGACACTCGAGACGAGCAGTACTTC.

There are many counts of this clonotype. The J gene is TRBJ1-2, the V gene TRBV6-4, with D unresolved. CDR3 length: 15 residues. CDR1 is MRHNA and CDR2 is SNTAGT in the germline V gene. Trimming shortened V by 7 bases and J by 6 bases, and 21 bases separated the two germline ends. The CDR3 sequence: CASNRGSGSGNGYTF. In nucleotides, the CDR3 is TGTGCCAGCAATCGAGGGTCCGGGTCTGGAAATGGCTACACCTTC.

This clonotype was picked up one time. A much larger clonotype is one base distant, so this may be a read error. The chain is built from TRBV7-2 and TRBJ1-6; D is uncertain. Germline CDR1 and CDR2: SGHTA and FQGNSA. V was pared by 3 bases and J by 3 bases, with 9 bases between. The CDR3 has 15 residues. The CDR3 DNA follows: TGTGCCAGCAGCTTTGAAACAGTCTATAATTCACCCCTCCACTTT. Amino acid sequence: CASSFETVYNSPLHF.

The V gene is TRBV2, the J gene TRBJ2-7; 9 bases match TRBD1. The CDR3 consists of 15 residues. The germline CDR1 and CDR2 sequences are SNHLY and FYNNEI. V was pared by 5 bases and J by 7 bases, with 12 bases of the junction left unmatched. In DNA form, the CDR3 reads TGTGCCAGCAGTTGGTTGGGACAGGGAGGTGGGGAGCAGTACTTC. Encoded protein: CASSWLGQGGGEQYF.

This sequence joins TRBV7-9 and TRBJ2-7; 11 nucleotides line up with TRBD2. V lost 4 bases, J lost 4 bases, and 6 bases stayed unmatched. This CDR3 comprises 15 residues. Germline lookup yields CDR1 SEHNR and CDR2 FQNEAQ (reference sequence). The CDR3 here is CASSYSGRAFYEQYF. CDR3 bases: TGTGCCAGCAGCTATAGCGGGAGGGCCTTTTACGAGCAGTACTTC.

The chain recombines TRBV29-1 with TRBJ1-5, with a possible D match to TRBD1 (5 bases). Germline V gives CDR1 SQVTM, CDR2 ANQGSEA. The V and J ends lost 6 bases and 6 bases respectively, with 9 bases between them. This CDR3 has 11 residues. The CDR3 sequence is CSVGQGQPQHF. CDR3 sequence (DNA): TGCAGCGTGGGGCAAGGTCAGCCCCAGCATTTT.

To note about this clonotype: This sequence may be a read error, since a much larger clone differs from it by one base. The chain has TRBV4-3 and TRBJ1-4; no definite D call. The CDR3 covers 13 residues. CDR1 LGHNA and CDR2 YSLEER come from the germline V gene. CDR3: CAGSQDSGEKLFF. For the CDR3, the DNA is TGCGCCGGCAGCCAAGACTCGGGGGAAAAACTGTTTTTT.

This chain connects TRBV5-1 to TRBJ1-4; 8 bases are a match to TRBD1. J lost 8 bases, V lost 1 base, and 7 bases had no gene match. The CDR3 consists of 15 residues. Germline V CDR1 and CDR2: SGHRS, YFSETQ. CDR3 in DNA: TGCGCCAGCAGCTTGCCACAGGGGGAAGGAGAAAAACTGTTTTTT. This sequence encodes CASSLPQGEGEKLFF.